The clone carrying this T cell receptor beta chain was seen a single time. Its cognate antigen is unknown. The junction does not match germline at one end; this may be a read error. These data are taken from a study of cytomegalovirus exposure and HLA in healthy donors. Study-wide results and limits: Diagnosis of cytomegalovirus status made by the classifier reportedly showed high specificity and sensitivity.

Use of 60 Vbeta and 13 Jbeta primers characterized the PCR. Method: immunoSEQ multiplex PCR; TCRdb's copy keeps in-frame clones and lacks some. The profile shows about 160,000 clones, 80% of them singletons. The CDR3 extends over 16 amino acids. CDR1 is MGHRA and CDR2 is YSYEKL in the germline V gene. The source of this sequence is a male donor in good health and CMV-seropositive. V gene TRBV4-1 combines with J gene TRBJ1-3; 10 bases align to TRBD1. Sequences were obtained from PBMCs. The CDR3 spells CASRKEGQGFGNTIYF. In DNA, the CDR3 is TGTGCCAGCAGGAAGGAGGGACAGGGGTTTGGAAACACCATATATTTT.